A selection of T cell receptor beta chains follows, all from one sample in a study of blood T cells in healthy people across ages. TCRdb processed the 5' RACE reads anew with MiXCR; each CDR3 protein has one entry. The sample lists 550,000 to 800,000 distinct CDR3 sequences, roughly 30% seen once, with about 16% in the top ten. Sample: blood. These receptors originate from a woman of 80 years or more in good health. CDR3s leave out the opening cysteine and the closing phenylalanine or tryptophan. The D gene is left open where the match is weak.

>TRBD1|TRBV5-1
ASRQGVRDTEAF
>TRBD1|TRBV5-1
ASSFRDRTDTQY
>.|TRBV27
ASSLVSGVPGPQH
>TRBD2|TRBV5-1
ASSLGLAGNEQF
>.|TRBV6-5
TSSYGYEQY
>.|TRBV20-1
SANIGGSIQY
>.|TRBV20-1
SASRGSSTDTQY
>.|TRBV6-2/TRBV6-3
ASSYHTGTSFEQF
>TRBD1|TRBV5-1
ASSLEPPGQGVTDTQY
>.|TRBV20-1
SASGTVTGELF
>TRBD2|TRBV7-9
ASSTTSGGASYNEQF
>.|TRBV5-1
ASSPNLGHNYGYT
>TRBD1|TRBV20-1
SARVAPWTGKKWDGYT
>.|TRBV5-1
ASSLFRGGETLIDEQY
>TRBD2|TRBV5-1
ASSFTAGGQDTQY
>TRBD2|TRBV7-2
ACSVVAGGPALSQY
>TRBD2|TRBV9
ASSVALAGYNEQF
>TRBD1|TRBV6-6
ASSTPGQRNYGYT
>TRBD1|TRBV30
AGAGQMNTEAF
>TRBD2|TRBV4-3
ASSQEGGGATDTQY
>.|TRBV9
ASSPESPEAF
>TRBD1|TRBV3-1
ASSHTGVNEQF
>.|TRBV28
ASSLRGVGTTEAF
>.|TRBV7-6
ASSLTSGQPQH
>.|TRBV9
ASSVDSGSSGNTIY
>.|TRBV27
ASRPTMDSPLH
>.|TRBV6-5
ASSYGGIGQPQH
>.|TRBV7-2
ASRGLVGETQY
>.|TRBV20-1
GARGGQGGNSPLH
>.|TRBV29-1
SHTLSRGVETQY
>TRBD1|TRBV7-2
ASSPRFTGVQPQH
>.|TRBV12-3/TRBV12-4
ASSPGDFSTDTQY
>.|TRBV20-1
SANGPNTEAF
>.|TRBV6-2/TRBV6-3
ASSYFSPLDSYEQY
>.|TRBV7-3
ASSDVGGWGTGELF
>.|TRBV11-2
ASSLVLGGNSPLH
>.|TRBV29-1
SVEGGSGHNEQF
>.|TRBV30
AWSSRRGSQPQH
>TRBD1|TRBV20-1
SARTGENTEAF
>.|TRBV10-3
AISVSSNQPQH
>.|TRBV6-5
ASTQLETQY
>.|TRBV29-1
SVEDGSRGTDTQY